One and the same sample provided the 32 T cell receptor beta chains below, sequenced in a study of blood T cell repertoires in COVID-19. Method: immunoSEQ multiplex PCR; TCRdb's copy keeps in-frame clones and lacks some. There are roughly 77,000 clones in the sample; 75% to 90% occur only once, and under 5.5% lies in the top ten. The sequenced material came from peripheral blood. The source is a woman between 65 and 79 years old with acute or convalescent COVID-19.

CDR3 region: CASSPRGAIWGLLHF. The CDR3 region has the DNA TGTGCCAGCAGTCCTAGGGGCGCTATATGGGGTCTCCTCCACTTT. The V gene is TRBV11-2, the J gene TRBJ1-6; weak D call: TRBD1 (5 bases). Germline loops: CDR1 SGHAT, CDR2 FQNNGV. The germline V and J ends were trimmed by 6 bases and 15 bases, with 24 bases remaining between them. This CDR3 has 15 amino acids.

The chain couples TRBV9 to TRBJ2-3; D is possibly TRBD2 (6 bases). Trimming took off 0 bases at V and 1 base at J, with 9 bases between the two ends. CDR3 length: 15 amino acids. Germline loops: CDR1 SGDLS, CDR2 YYNGEE. The CDR3 DNA is TGTGCCAGCAGCGTAGAGGCGGGGCGCACAGATACGCAGTATTTT. Translated: CASSVEAGRTDTQYF.

The chain carries TRBV5-1 and TRBJ1-2; tentative D call: TRBD1 (6 bases). The germline CDR1 and CDR2 sequences are SGHRS and YFSETQ. The CDR3 has 13 amino acids. Trimming stripped 0 bases from V and 4 bases from J, with 7 bases between. The CDR3 sequence: CASSLETGYGYTF. In nucleotides, the CDR3 is TGCGCCAGCAGCTTGGAGACAGGCTATGGCTACACCTTC. Filled out from reference TRBV5-1 and TRBJ1-2, the complete variable domain reads KAGVTQTPRYLIKTRGQQVTLSCSPISGHRSVSWYQQTPGQGLQFLFEYFSETQRNKGNFPGRFSGRQFSNSRSEMNVSTLELGDSALYLCASSLETGYGYTFGSGTRLTVV.

The chain employs TRBV5-6 and TRBJ2-7; 9 bases are a match to TRBD1. The CDR3 extends over 14 amino acids. The germline gives CDR1 SGHDT, CDR2 YYEEEE. V lost 5 bases and J lost 5; bases outside the gene matches: 8. CDR3 DNA sequence: TGTGCCAGCAGTTCTAGGACAGGGGCTGACGAGCAGTACTTC. Translation gives CASSSRTGADEQYF.

This clone was seen a few times. The chain employs TRBV14 and TRBJ2-7; TRBD2 matches at 12 bases. CDR1 and CDR2 from the germline V gene are SGHDN and FVKESK. V shed 4 bases and J 2 bases; nucleotides not matched to a gene: 3. The CDR3 has 15 residues. The CDR3 region is CASSRGLAGPYEQYF. The DNA of the CDR3 is TGTGCCAGCAGCCGCGGACTAGCGGGGCCCTACGAGCAGTACTTC.

CDR3: CASSKVTSGGANEQFF. CDR3 in DNA: TGTGCCAGCAGTAAAGTGACTAGCGGGGGGGCCAATGAGCAGTTCTTC. The chain recombines TRBV27 with TRBJ2-1; 14 bases are a match to TRBD2. V dropped 5 bases and J dropped 6; count of bases not matched to a gene: 6. Germline-derived CDR1 and CDR2 are MNHEY and SMNVEV (reference sequence). The CDR3 has 16 residues.

The genes are TRBV3-1 (or the pseudogene TRBV3-2) and TRBJ1-1, with D perhaps matching TRBD1 (6 bases). V was clipped by 4 bases and J by 1 base, with 13 bases between them. CDR1 and CDR2 from the germline V gene are LGHDT and YNNKEL (reference sequence). The CDR3 covers 15 residues. The CDR3 protein is CASSLNPTGNTEAFF. The CDR3 bases are TGTGCCAGCAGCCTAAATCCGACAGGGAACACTGAAGCTTTCTTT.

The chain employs TRBV7-9 and TRBJ1-1, with 12 positions matching TRBD1. The germline gives CDR1 SEHNR, CDR2 FQNEAQ (reference sequence). This CDR3 comprises 13 residues. V gave up 6 bases and J gave up 11 bases; unmatched junction bases: 7. The CDR3 nucleotides read TGTGCCAGCAGGGAGGGACAGGGGGCTTGGGCTTTCTTT. It yields the protein CASREGQGAWAFF.

This sequence joins TRBV3-1 (or the pseudogene TRBV3-2) and TRBJ2-5; 8 positions agree with TRBD2. Germline assignment: CDR1 LGHDT and CDR2 YNNKEL (reference sequence). There are 18 residues in the CDR3. J gave up 6 bases and V 0 bases, and 15 bases lay outside the gene matches. The CDR3, as DNA: TGTGCCAGCAGCCAAGATCCCTCTTGGACTAGCAGAAGACAGACCCAGTACTTC. It yields the protein CASSQDPSWTSRRQTQYF.

The rearrangement uses TRBV5-1 and TRBJ1-2; TRBD1 aligns across 11 bases. With V trimmed by 3 bases and J by 7 bases, 8 bases remained unmatched. Germline CDR1 and CDR2: SGHRS and YFSETQ. This CDR3 spans 15 amino acids. DNA of the CDR3: TGCGCCAGCAGCTCAGGACAGGGGGCCCTAAGTGGCTACACCTTC. This translates into CASSSGQGALSGYTF.

The chain has TRBV14 and TRBJ1-3; TRBD1 might be the D (6 bases). This CDR3 region has 19 residues. Germline CDR1 is SGHDN and CDR2 is FVKESK. V lost 3 bases, J lost 0 bases, and 21 bases lay in between. The CDR3 reads CASSQTIRTEHNSGNTIYF. CDR3 nucleotide sequence: TGTGCCAGCAGCCAGACTATACGGACAGAACATAACTCTGGAAACACCATATATTTT.

V is TRBV5-1 and J is TRBJ2-3; possibly TRBD2 for D (7 bases). This CDR3 comprises 16 residues. CDR1 is SGHRS, CDR2 YFSETQ, per germline. Between the trimmed V and J ends, which lost 1 base and 1 base, there was a span of 13 bases. The CDR3 loop is CASSLRGGAGTDTQYF. Written as DNA, the CDR3 is TGCGCCAGCAGCTTGCGCGGGGGCGCCGGCACAGATACGCAGTATTTT.

This clone was recorded a few times. This sequence joins TRBV7-6 and TRBJ1-1; weak D call: TRBD1 (6 bases). CDR1 is SGHVS, CDR2 FNYEAQ, per germline. The CDR3 consists of 16 residues. Between the trimmed V and J ends, which lost 0 bases and 0 bases, there was a span of 11 bases. Here the CDR3 reads CASSLAQGHMNTEAFF. The CDR3 coding sequence is TGTGCCAGCAGCTTAGCCCAGGGGCACATGAACACTGAAGCTTTCTTT. Together with reference TRBV7-6 and TRBJ1-1, the CDR3 gives the full variable domain: GAGVSQSPRYKVTKRGQDVALRCDPISGHVSLYWYRQALGQGPEFLTYFNYEAQQDKSGLPNDRFSAERPEGSISTLTIQRTEQRDSAMYRCASSLAQGHMNTEAFFGQGTRLTVV.

The chain has TRBV6-5 and TRBJ1-2; 10 bases are shared with TRBD1. Germline V gives CDR1 MNHEY, CDR2 SVGAGI. J was trimmed by 4 bases and V by 6 bases; bases with no gene match: 8. The CDR3 is made up of 15 amino acids. The CDR3 here is CASRDWTGGGYGYTF. CDR3 nucleotide sequence: TGTGCCAGCAGGGACTGGACAGGGGGGGGCTATGGCTACACCTTC.

V and J are TRBV9 and TRBJ1-1; TRBD1 is a possible D gene (6 bases). The length of the CDR3 is 19 residues. CDR1 is SGDLS and CDR2 is YYNGEE in the germline V gene. Trimming shortened V by 2 bases and J by 2 bases, and 25 bases separated the two germline ends. The CDR3 reads CASSVTFHKPGGTNTEAFF. The CDR3 coding sequence is TGTGCCAGCAGCGTCACTTTTCACAAGCCGGGGGGGACAAACACTGAAGCTTTCTTT. The complete variable domain, with remaining parts taken from reference TRBV9 and TRBJ1-1, reads DSGVTQTPKHLITATGQRVTLRCSPRSGDLSVYWYQQSLDQGLQFLIQYYNGEERAKGNILERFSAQQFPDLHSELNLSSLELGDSALYFCASSVTFHKPGGTNTEAFFGQGTRLTVV.

The count of this clone is one. J is TRBJ2-1 and V is TRBV4-1; tentative D call: TRBD1 (6 bases). Germline V lookup: CDR1 MGHRA, CDR2 YSYEKL. Trimming left V 4 bases short and J 8 bases short, with 12 bases between. The CDR3 has 13 residues. CDR3 DNA: TGCGCCAGCAGCCCTTCAGGGGTCCATGAGCAGTTCTTC. Translating it yields CASSPSGVHEQFF.

The genes are TRBV18 and TRBJ2-2; no clear D. The V gene's germline CDR1 is KGHSH and CDR2 LQKENI. This CDR3 comprises 16 residues. V dropped 2 bases and J dropped 0 bases, with 10 bases sitting between them. CDR3 region: CASSPVAAANTGELFF. The CDR3 coding sequence is TGTGCCAGCTCACCAGTCGCCGCAGCGAACACCGGGGAGCTGTTTTTT.

This clone appeared a single time. V gene TRBV7-6 combines with J gene TRBJ2-1; the D gene is possibly TRBD2 (6 bases). Germline CDR1 is SGHVS and CDR2 is FNYEAQ. Trimming cost V 2 bases and J 0 bases, with 14 bases left between them. CDR3 length: 17 amino acids. The CDR3 DNA is TGTGCCAGCAGCTTACGACGCGGGGTAAGCTCCTACAATGAGCAGTTCTTC. Encoded protein: CASSLRRGVSSYNEQFF.

The chain joins TRBV7-8 to TRBJ1-5; 8 bases match TRBD1. CDR1 is SGHVS, CDR2 FQNEAQ, per germline. CDR3 length: 16 residues. Trimming removed 5 bases from V and 1 base from J; junction bases left unmatched: 7. CDR3 amino acids: CASSAQDRDSNQPQHF. The CDR3 bases are TGTGCCAGCAGCGCCCAGGACAGGGACAGCAATCAGCCCCAGCATTTT.

In the case of this clone: A read error may produce the germline difference seen at one junction end. The chain recombines TRBV9 with TRBJ2-3; D ambiguous. Germline CDR1 SGDLS, CDR2 YYNGEE. The CDR3 totals 8 residues. The DNA for the CDR3 is TGTGCCAGACAACCCGTCGATTTT. It codes for CARQPVDF.

Only a few counts were recorded for this clone. V gene TRBV4-1 combines with J gene TRBJ1-1; D ambiguous. The CDR3 sequence is 13 residues long. Trimming shortened V by 0 bases and J by 7 bases, and 9 bases separated the two germline ends. Germline V gives CDR1 MGHRA, CDR2 YSYEKL. CDR3 loop: CASSQDLRYEAFF. The CDR3 DNA sequence: TGCGCCAGCAGCCAAGATCTCAGATATGAAGCTTTCTTT.

V and J are TRBV7-9 and TRBJ1-1; 7 nucleotides align to TRBD1. Trimming at V came to 5 bases and at J to 6 bases, leaving 15 bases not matched to a gene. The CDR3 sequence is 16 residues long. Germline CDR1 SEHNR, CDR2 FQNEAQ (reference sequence). CDR3 sequence reads: CASSVGDRRGNSEAFF. As DNA, the CDR3 is TGTGCCAGCAGCGTGGGGGACAGACGGGGTAACTCTGAAGCTTTCTTT.

This chain connects TRBV5-6 to TRBJ1-5; 11 nucleotides align to TRBD1. Looked up from germline, CDR1 is SGHDT and CDR2 is YYEEEE. This CDR3 has 16 residues. The V gene end was trimmed by 3 bases and the J gene end by 4 bases; junction bases not matched to a gene: 6. The CDR3 DNA is TGTGCCAGCAGCTGGGGCGGGACAGGGGGAAATCAGCCCCAGCATTTT. Translation gives CASSWGGTGGNQPQHF.

The J gene is TRBJ1-1, the V gene TRBV6-5, with D perhaps matching TRBD1 (5 bases). V was shortened by 3 bases and J by 6 bases, with 14 bases between the two germline ends. The CDR3 extends over 14 amino acids. Germline lookup yields CDR1 MNHEY and CDR2 SVGAGI. DNA of the CDR3: TGTGCCAGCAGTTATCAACCCCCGGGGGCTGAAGCTTTCTTT. It yields the protein CASSYQPPGAEAFF.

Comments on this clone: Other nucleotide sequences in the sample specify the same CDR3. The chain joins TRBV19 to TRBJ1-5; 10 bases match TRBD1. V lost 5 bases, J lost 2 bases, and 0 bases stayed unmatched. The CDR3 loop spans 14 amino acids. Germline V gene lookup returns CDR1 LNHDA and CDR2 SQIVND (reference sequence). CDR3 amino acids: CASSGTGGNQPQHF. CDR3 nucleotide sequence: TGTGCCAGTAGTGGGACAGGGGGCAATCAGCCCCAGCATTTT.

This sequence joins TRBV6-5 and TRBJ2-3; D unclear. V was pared by 7 bases and J by 2 bases, with 7 bases between. The germline CDR1 and CDR2 sequences are MNHEY and SVGAGI. There are 12 residues in the CDR3. The CDR3 bases are TGTGCCAGCAAAAGCTACACAGATACGCAGTATTTT. Encoded protein: CASKSYTDTQYF.

This clone appeared once. The rearrangement links TRBV7-9 to TRBJ2-5; TRBD1 agrees at 7 bases. CDR1 is SEHNR and CDR2 is FQNEAQ in the germline V gene (reference sequence). Losses at the gene ends were 3 bases for V and 3 bases for J; bases not matched to a gene: 7. The CDR3 is made up of 15 amino acids. The CDR3: CASSFNQGQKETQYF. Here the CDR3 DNA reads TGTGCCAGCAGCTTCAACCAGGGACAGAAAGAGACCCAGTACTTC. Supplemented by reference TRBV7-9 and TRBJ2-5, the full variable domain reads DTGVSQNPRHKITKRGQNVTFRCDPISEHNRLYWYRQTLGQGPEFLTYFQNEAQLEKSRLLSDRFSAERPKGSFSTLEIQRTEQGDSAMYLCASSFNQGQKETQYFGPGTRLLVL.

The sample holds one count of this clone. The rearrangement joins TRBV7-2 to TRBJ2-5; 10 nucleotides align to TRBD2. From germline, CDR1 is SGHTA and CDR2 FQGNSA. V trimming: 6 bases; J trimming: 1 base; junction bases outside the gene matches: 2. This CDR3 is built from 14 residues. The CDR3 protein is CASRRLAGQETQYF. The CDR3, as DNA: TGTGCCAGCAGGCGACTAGCGGGCCAAGAGACCCAGTACTTC.

The chain carries TRBV4-1 and TRBJ2-7; TRBD1 might be the D (6 bases). Trimming stripped 3 bases from V and 2 bases from J, with 17 bases between. Germline-derived CDR1 and CDR2 are MGHRA and YSYEKL. The CDR3 spans 16 residues. The chain's CDR3 is CASSHHPADRAYEQYF. The CDR3 DNA is TGCGCCAGCAGCCACCATCCGGCGGACAGAGCCTACGAGCAGTACTTC.

The rearrangement uses TRBV10-3 and TRBJ2-1, with 10 bases aligning to TRBD2. This CDR3 region has 19 residues. Losses at the gene ends were 0 bases for V and 0 bases for J; bases not matched to a gene: 8. CDR1 and CDR2 from the germline V gene are ENHRY and SYGVKD. CDR3 in amino acids: CAISESTSGPKSSYNEQFF. The DNA for the CDR3 is TGTGCCATCAGTGAGTCGACTAGCGGGCCTAAAAGCTCCTACAATGAGCAGTTCTTC.

J is TRBJ2-1 and V is TRBV5-1; possibly TRBD1 for D (5 bases). This CDR3 has 17 amino acids. V lost 9 bases and J 2 bases, leaving 24 bases between the germline ends. The V gene's germline CDR1 is SGHRS and CDR2 YFSETQ. The CDR3 here is CATRRGANTRAYNEQFF. Written as DNA, the CDR3 is TGCGCCACTCGCCGTGGCGCCAACACCAGGGCCTACAATGAGCAGTTCTTC.

The chain joins TRBV2 to TRBJ1-1; D perhaps matches TRBD1 (6 bases). The CDR3 contains 15 residues. Germline CDR1 is SNHLY and CDR2 is FYNNEI. V lost 0 bases to trimming and J lost 5 bases, with 13 bases between them. CDR3 in amino acids: CASSEAPGTTTEAFF. CDR3 nucleotide sequence: TGTGCCAGCAGTGAAGCCCCCGGGACAACAACTGAAGCTTTCTTT.